One and the same sample provided the 30 T cell receptor beta chains below, sequenced in a study of cytomegalovirus exposure and HLA in healthy donors. PCR used 60 Vbeta primers and 13 Jbeta primers. Clones were sequenced by immunoSEQ multiplex PCR, and TCRdb holds only the in-frame ones, with some missing. The sample has nearly 200,000 clones, around 83% seen once; the top ten hold under 7.5%. The sequenced sample consisted of PBMCs. The receptor source for this set is a woman aged 45 to 65 in good health and CMV-seropositive.

The chain carries TRBV7-2 and TRBJ1-1, with a tentative D call TRBD1 (6 bases). From germline, CDR1 is SGHTA and CDR2 FQGNSA. Trimming left V 4 bases short and J 8 bases short, with 8 bases between. This CDR3 region has 11 residues. CDR3 nucleotide sequence: TGTGCCAGCAGCTATGACAGGGAAGCTTTCTTT. Translation gives CASSYDREAFF.

The chain carries TRBV27 and TRBJ1-2; weak D call: TRBD1 (6 bases). This CDR3 region has 13 residues. V was pared by 6 bases and J by 6 bases, with 14 bases between. The germline gives CDR1 MNHEY, CDR2 SMNVEV (reference sequence). DNA of the CDR3: TGTGCCAGCAGAACAGGGTCTTTGCATGGCTACACCTTC. It codes for CASRTGSLHGYTF.

The rearrangement links TRBV5-1 to TRBJ2-7; 13 bases line up with TRBD2. This CDR3 spans 17 amino acids. The V and J ends lost 4 bases and 2 bases, in that order; junction bases with no gene match: 9. The germline V gene has CDR1 SGHRS and CDR2 YFSETQ. CDR3 DNA: TGCGCCAGCAGCGTGTGGACTAGCGGGGGAGGAACCTACGAGCAGTACTTC. Amino acid sequence: CASSVWTSGGGTYEQYF.

In DNA form, the CDR3 reads TGTGCCAGCAGTACACGACAGGGTTTTGAAAAACTGTTTTTT. Translation gives CASSTRQGFEKLFF. The genes are TRBV6-5 and TRBJ1-4; 7 bases are shared with TRBD1. The CDR3 is 14 residues long. Germline values: CDR1 MNHEY, CDR2 SVGAGI. Trimming removed 5 bases from V and 7 bases from J; junction bases left unmatched: 7.

This chain links TRBV25-1 with TRBJ2-1, with 7 positions matching TRBD2. The CDR3 has 12 amino acids. Germline values: CDR1 MGHDK, CDR2 SYGVNS. The trim removed 6 bases at V and 9 bases at J, leaving 5 bases unmatched. In DNA form, the CDR3 reads TGTGCCAGCAGAGCGGGGCAAACTGAGCAGTTCTTC. Translating gives CASRAGQTEQFF.

The rearrangement joins TRBV2 to TRBJ1-5; 7 nucleotides line up with TRBD1. This CDR3 has 17 residues. With 3 bases clipped from V and 0 bases from J, the junction kept 8 bases outside the gene matches. In germline, CDR1 is SNHLY, CDR2 FYNNEI. The CDR3 bases are TGTGCCAGCAGTGAGAGGTCAGGGGGGTATAGCAATCAGCCCCAGCATTTT. This translates into CASSERSGGYSNQPQHF.

The gene calls are TRBV5-1 and TRBJ2-1; D is perhaps TRBD1 (6 bases). The length of the CDR3 is 18 residues. Germline V gives CDR1 SGHRS, CDR2 YFSETQ. Trimming took 6 bases from V and 6 from J, leaving 28 bases between them. CDR3 in DNA: TGCGCCAGCACCCCTCATTGGACGGTGGCACAGGGCGGCAATGAGCAGTTCTTC. The encoded protein is CASTPHWTVAQGGNEQFF.

The V and J genes are TRBV6-1 and TRBJ1-4; D gene uncertain. CDR1 MNHNS and CDR2 SASEGT come from the germline V gene. The CDR3 is made up of 18 amino acids. V shed 3 bases and J shed 5 bases, with 22 bases lying between them. Here the CDR3 DNA reads TGTGCCAGCAGTGACTGTCCAAGTCTCCTAGTCGACAATGAAAAACTGTTTTTT. Its protein is CASSDCPSLLVDNEKLFF.

The chain recombines TRBV23-1 with TRBJ1-1; D remains ambiguous. TRBV23-1 is an open reading frame, and its role is uncertain. Trimming cost V 5 bases and J 10 bases, with 11 bases left between them. The CDR3 spans 11 residues. The CDR3 spells CASSGSAGAFF. The CDR3 DNA is TGCGCCAGCAGTGGCTCTGCGGGAGCTTTCTTT.

The chain employs TRBV19 and TRBJ2-2; D not certain. Germline loops: CDR1 LNHDA, CDR2 SQIVND (reference sequence). V shed 4 bases and J shed 1 base, with 4 bases lying between them. This CDR3 contains 13 residues. For the CDR3, the DNA is TGTGCCAGTAGTAAGCAGAACACCGGGGAGCTGTTTTTT. This codes for CASSKQNTGELFF.

This chain uses TRBV29-1 with TRBJ1-2; perhaps TRBD1 as D (5 bases). In germline, CDR1 is SQVTM, CDR2 ANQGSEA. With 6 bases removed from V and 3 bases from J, the gap between germline ends came to 11 bases. The CDR3 extends over 12 amino acids. The DNA for the CDR3 is TGCAGCGTCTCCTCGACAGACTATGGCTACACCTTC. Its translation is CSVSSTDYGYTF.

The chain carries TRBV11-2 and TRBJ2-3; tentatively, D is TRBD2 (5 bases). Trimming left V 5 bases short and J 2 bases short, with 11 bases between. Germline CDR1 reads SGHAT; CDR2 reads FQNNGV. CDR3 size: 14 residues. The CDR3 region is CASSRSGNTDTQYF. The CDR3 DNA reads TGTGCCAGCAGCCGTTCCGGGAACACAGATACGCAGTATTTT. Supplemented by reference TRBV11-2 and TRBJ2-3, the full variable domain reads EAGVAQSPRYKIIEKRQSVAFWCNPISGHATLYWYQQILGQGPKLLIQFQNNGVVDDSQLPKDRFSAERLKGVDSTLKIQPAKLEDSAVYLCASSRSGNTDTQYFGPGTRLTVL.

The V and J genes are TRBV4-3 and TRBJ2-5; D possibly corresponds to TRBD2 (5 bases). V was trimmed by 0 bases and J by 5 bases, leaving 10 bases between them. The germline V gene has CDR1 LGHNA and CDR2 YSLEER. The length of the CDR3 is 14 residues. CDR3: CASSQEWASETQYF. CDR3 bases: TGCGCCAGCAGCCAAGAATGGGCTAGCGAGACCCAGTACTTC.

V gene TRBV7-2 combines with J gene TRBJ2-3; the match to TRBD2 covers 8 bases. With 6 bases clipped from V and 0 bases from J, the junction kept 5 bases outside the gene matches. Germline loops: CDR1 SGHTA, CDR2 FQGNSA. The CDR3 runs 15 residues. The CDR3: CASSGGGPSTDTQYF. CDR3 bases: TGTGCCAGCAGTGGCGGGGGGCCTAGCACAGATACGCAGTATTTT.

This chain's CDR3 is CATSQQGGPYEQYF. CDR3 nucleotide sequence: TGTGCCACCAGCCAACAGGGGGGTCCCTACGAGCAGTACTTC. The chain uses TRBV15 and TRBJ2-7, with 8 bases matching TRBD1. The V segment lost 5 bases and the J segment 2 bases; nucleotides outside the gene matches: 5. The CDR3 is 14 amino acids. Germline loops: CDR1 LNHNV, CDR2 YYDKDF (reference sequence).

This chain uses TRBV18 with TRBJ1-2; perhaps TRBD1 as D (5 bases). The CDR3 consists of 13 residues. Trimming pared 5 bases from V and 3 bases from J, leaving 10 bases between. Germline CDR1 reads KGHSH; CDR2 reads LQKENI. CDR3 bases: TGTGCCAGCTCAACAGGCCCGGACTATGGCTACACCTTC. Translated, it gives CASSTGPDYGYTF.

CDR3 DNA: TGTGCCAGCTCACGGGGAGGGCCAATCGCCTACAATGAGCAGTTCTTC. Its translation is CASSRGGPIAYNEQFF. J is TRBJ2-1 and V is TRBV18; 7 positions match TRBD2. Looked up from germline, CDR1 is KGHSH and CDR2 is LQKENI. The CDR3 loop spans 16 amino acids. V shed 4 bases and J 2 bases; nucleotides not matched to a gene: 8. The whole variable domain, remainder taken from reference TRBV18 and TRBJ2-1, is NAGVMQNPRHLVRRRGQEARLRCSPMKGHSHVYWYRQLPEEGLKFMVYLQKENIIDESGMPKERFSAEFPKEGPSILRIQQVVRGDSAAYFCASSRGGPIAYNEQFFGPGTRLTVL.

This clone showed up just once. The chain recombines TRBV19 with TRBJ2-2; 11 bases fit TRBD2. The CDR3 is made up of 15 amino acids. Losses at the gene ends were 3 bases for V and 3 bases for J; bases not matched to a gene: 0. Germline CDR1 is LNHDA and CDR2 is SQIVND (reference sequence). This chain's CDR3 is CASSISGGDTGELFF. In DNA, the CDR3 is TGTGCCAGTAGTATTAGCGGGGGGGACACCGGGGAGCTGTTTTTT.

This clone was picked up one time. DNA of the CDR3: TGTGCCAGCAAAGGGGTCTTGGGGCCGACGTCATACAATGAGCAGTTCTTC. Its translation: CASKGVLGPTSYNEQFF. The V call is TRBV28, the J call TRBJ2-1; possibly TRBD1 for D (5 bases). The CDR3 runs 17 residues. Trimming took 7 bases from V and 4 from J, leaving 23 bases between them. Germline CDR1 reads MDHEN; CDR2 reads SYDVKM.

The chain recombines TRBV27 with TRBJ2-3; D uncertain. Per germline, CDR1 MNHEY and CDR2 SMNVEV (reference sequence). This CDR3 comprises 15 residues. Trimming took off 3 bases at V and 1 base at J, with 11 bases between the two ends. The CDR3 loop is CASSFAPPGTDTQYF. The CDR3, as DNA: TGTGCCAGCAGTTTCGCCCCTCCGGGCACAGATACGCAGTATTTT.

This rearrangement joins TRBV4-1 to TRBJ2-7; D uncertain. V was clipped by 1 base and J by 2 bases, with 12 bases between them. This CDR3 has 15 amino acids. Looked up from germline, CDR1 is MGHRA and CDR2 is YSYEKL. The CDR3 DNA follows: TGCGCCAGCAGCCAAGGACTCGTTATCACCTACGAGCAGTACTTC. Translating it yields CASSQGLVITYEQYF.

The table lists this clone with a count of one. The chain carries TRBV28 and TRBJ2-1; 11 nucleotides agree with TRBD2. Germline lookup yields CDR1 MDHEN and CDR2 SYDVKM. The CDR3 runs 15 residues. After removal of 6 bases from V and 8 bases from J, the junction contained 9 bases not matched to a gene. The CDR3 here is CASRTTSGSYYEQFF. CDR3 bases: TGTGCCAGCAGAACCACTAGCGGGAGTTACTATGAGCAGTTCTTC.

The J gene is TRBJ1-6, the V gene TRBV5-4; D is possibly TRBD1 (5 bases). CDR1 and CDR2 (germline): SGHNT, YYREEE (reference sequence). Trimming removed 4 bases at V and 8 bases at J, with 10 bases between. This CDR3 spans 13 amino acids. The CDR3: CASSGGSDSPLHF. The CDR3 DNA reads as TGTGCCAGCAGCGGGGGGTCTGATTCACCCCTCCACTTT.

The genes are TRBV6-5 and TRBJ2-7, with 14 bases matching TRBD2. The CDR3 consists of 15 residues. CDR1 and CDR2 from the germline V gene are MNHEY and SVGAGI. The trim removed 10 bases at V and 5 bases at J, leaving 10 bases unmatched. The CDR3 nucleotides are TGTGCCACCCAGGACGCGGGACTAGCGGGAGACGAGCAGTACTTC. This sequence encodes CATQDAGLAGDEQYF.

The rearrangement uses TRBV5-4 and TRBJ1-2, with TRBD1 identical over 7 bases. The CDR3 totals 13 residues. V shed 4 bases and J 4 bases; nucleotides not matched to a gene: 4. Per the germline V gene, CDR1 is SGHNT and CDR2 is YYREEE (reference sequence). CDR3 in DNA: TGTGCCAGCAGCGGGGGACAGCTCTATGGCTACACCTTC. Protein product: CASSGGQLYGYTF.

This clone was recorded only once. This chain links TRBV29-1 with TRBJ2-1, with D maybe TRBD2 (6 bases). The CDR3 covers 12 residues. Germline CDR1 reads SQVTM; CDR2 reads ANQGSEA. Trimming shortened V by 6 bases and J by 8 bases, and 14 bases separated the two germline ends. The CDR3 region is CSVGFGGHEQFF. The CDR3 bases are TGCAGCGTAGGATTCGGGGGTCATGAGCAGTTCTTC.

The rearrangement links TRBV28 to TRBJ2-5; perhaps TRBD1 as D (6 bases). The J call may not be correct, given that the DNA end is closer to TRBJ2-7. From germline, CDR1 is MDHEN and CDR2 SYDVKM. The CDR3 loop spans 14 amino acids. The CDR3, as DNA: TGTGCCAGCAGTATACCGACAGGCGACTACGAGCAGTACTTC. The encoded protein is CASSIPTGDYEQYF.

This clone occurred a few times. The chain links TRBV18 to TRBJ1-1; D is ambiguous. The germline gives CDR1 KGHSH, CDR2 LQKENI. The V and J ends lost 3 bases and 1 base respectively, with 9 bases between them. The CDR3 is 14 residues long. This chain's CDR3 is CASSPETGNTEAFF. The CDR3 bases are TGTGCCAGCTCACCGGAGACGGGGAACACTGAAGCTTTCTTT.

The genes are TRBV28 and TRBJ1-2, with D tentatively TRBD1 (6 bases). Germline V lookup: CDR1 MDHEN, CDR2 SYDVKM. This CDR3 has 13 amino acids. The V and J ends lost 2 bases and 4 bases respectively, with 8 bases between them. DNA of the CDR3: TGTGCCAGCAGTTTAGTGGACAGCTATGGCTACACCTTC. This encodes CASSLVDSYGYTF.

The genes are TRBV4-2 and TRBJ2-3; 7 bases map to TRBD2. Trimming took 1 base from V and 1 from J; bases not matched to a gene: 8. Germline V CDR1 and CDR2: LGHNA, YNFKEQ. The CDR3 has 17 amino acids. CDR3 in DNA: TGTGCCAGCAGCCAAGTTGCGGCGGGAGAAGGCACAGATACGCAGTATTTT. Translated: CASSQVAAGEGTDTQYF.